This T cell receptor beta chain appears in the sequencing data of a study of T cell clones after liver transplantation. Method: immunoSEQ multiplex PCR; TCRdb's copy keeps in-frame clones and lacks some. The sample holds roughly 80,000 clones, approximately 82% seen once. Trimming pared 5 bases from V and 3 bases from J, leaving 18 bases between. The CDR3 runs 15 residues. CDR1 is SQVTM and CDR2 is ANQGSEA in the germline V gene. In this sample, this clone turned up a few times. The sequence was obtained from a human patient who received a liver transplant. The graft donor may be the source of some T cells. Specimen: CD4+ T cells from blood, collected at the 22-month timepoint. The chain is built from TRBV29-1 and TRBJ2-3; weak D call: TRBD2 (6 bases). In DNA, the CDR3 is TGCAGCGTTCGAGTAGTAGCGGCTGGGACAGATACGCAGTATTTT. The encoded protein is CSVRVVAAGTDTQYF.